This TCR beta chain appears in the sequencing data of a study of blood T cell repertoires in COVID-19. As for the study in general: Before being deemed recovered, Cohort 3 donors had two negative PCRs, clearance, or symptom resolution. Donors in the United States, Italy and Spain gave samples during acute or convalescent COVID-19.

Assay: immunoSEQ multiplex PCR; the TCRdb copy retains only in-frame clones and omits some. The table shows over 200,000 clones, with 70% to 90% occurring only once. This clone was counted a few times. The length of the CDR3 is 14 residues. V trimming: 1 base; J trimming: 8 bases; junction bases outside the gene matches: 7. Germline assignment: CDR1 LGHNA and CDR2 YSLEER. Study members were between about 18 and 100 years old and lived in about two dozen US regions. Cohort placement rested on clinical history that participants reported themselves. This TCR came from a woman between 45 and 60 years old in a cohort exposed to, infected with or recovered from COVID-19 (not recorded which). The sequencing input was PBMCs or T cells enriched from blood (not recorded which). The chain employs TRBV4-3 and TRBJ1-2; 7 positions match TRBD1. The CDR3 nucleotides read TGCGCCAGCAGCCAAGTCCGACAGGGTGGAGGCTACACCTTC. Encoded protein: CASSQVRQGGGYTF.